This T cell receptor beta chain comes out of a study of graft-versus-host responses after intestinal transplantation. Overall study: As for transplant type, recipients had multivisceral, liver-intestinal, or isolated intestinal grafts.

Intraepithelial and lamina propria lymphocytes were isolated from graft specimens. Using immunoSEQ multiplex PCR, the repertoire was profiled, and TCRdb retains in-frame clones only, with some absent. The sample lists approximately 15,000 clones, about 80% seen once, with approximately 18% in the top ten. The V end lost 5 bases, the J end lost 1 base, and 8 bases lay between the germline ends. The CDR3 runs 13 residues. Germline V gives CDR1 KGHSH, CDR2 LQKENI. The source was ileum tissue, collected roughly 100 days after intestinal transplant. The rearrangement joins TRBV18 to TRBJ2-5, with a weak D call TRBD1 (5 bases). The sequence came from a human patient who received an intestinal transplant, so some T cells may come from the graft donor. DNA for the CDR3: TGTGCCAGCTCAAGGGGTCTCCAAGAGACCCAGTACTTC. It encodes CASSRGLQETQYF. Variable domain in full (rest from reference TRBV18 and TRBJ2-5): NAGVMQNPRHLVRRRGQEARLRCSPMKGHSHVYWYRQLPEEGLKFMVYLQKENIIDESGMPKERFSAEFPKEGPSILRIQQVVRGDSAAYFCASSRGLQETQYFGPGTRLLVL.